These T cell receptor beta chains were read from a single sample in a study of blood T cells in healthy people across ages. TCRdb re-called the 5' RACE reads through MiXCR, storing one row per CDR3 protein. Of approximately 1.5 million distinct CDR3 sequences detected, about 35% appear once; the ten largest clones hold roughly 10%. The source material was blood. These receptors originate from a woman in her 30s in good health. Both conserved end residues are part of each CDR3. D genes are given only for firm matches. Clone size is given for some rows only: seen once, a few or many times, or a class if the clone is expanded.

>TRBD2|TRBJ2-3|NA|TRBV7-9
TGTGCCAGCAGCTTCGCGAGCGGGGGTCTCTCAGATACGCAGTATTTT
CASSFASGGLSDTQYF
>TRBD2|TRBJ2-2|NA|TRBV20-1
TGCAGCGGGGATAGCGGGGCCCCTACCGGGGAGCTGTTTTTT
CSGDSGAPTGELFF
>NA|TRBJ1-2|NA|TRBV30
TGTGCCTGGAAATATCAGGGCCCATATGGCTACACCTTC
CAWKYQGPYGYTF
>NA|TRBJ2-5|NA|TRBV10-3
TGTGCCATCAGTGAGCCTATAGAGGTGGTCGGCCAAGAGACCCAGTACTTC
CAISEPIEVVGQETQYF
>NA|TRBJ2-5|NA|TRBV4-1
TGCGCCAGCAGCCTCATGGGGGTTGGGGAAGAGACCCAGTACTTC
CASSLMGVGEETQYF
>TRBD1|TRBJ1-2|NA|TRBV11-1
TGTGCCAGCAGCTCGGGGGACAGAAACTTGTATGGCTACACCTTC
CASSSGDRNLYGYTF
>NA|TRBJ2-7|few|TRBV30
TGTGCCTGGACGTTAGGCAGCTTCGAGCAGTACTTC
CAWTLGSFEQYF
>NA|TRBJ2-7|NA|TRBV7-9
TGTGCCAGCAGCCACCCGGGGCGGTCCGAGCAGTACTTC
CASSHPGRSEQYF
>NA|TRBJ1-3|NA|TRBV10-3
TGTGCCATCGGGGAGCAGTTCTCTGGAAACACCATATATTTT
CAIGEQFSGNTIYF
>TRBD1|TRBJ2-5|few|TRBV4-1
TGCGCCAGCAGCCAAGATTTGGGACAGGGGGTTGAGACCCAGTACTTC
CASSQDLGQGVETQYF
>TRBD2|TRBJ2-7|few|TRBV20-1
TGCAGTGCTAGGGGGACTAGCGGGAGTAGGTACGAGCAGTACTTC
CSARGTSGSRYEQYF
>TRBD1|TRBJ2-5|NA|TRBV20-1
TGCAGTACTAGGCAGGGGGCAAGCCGGGAGACCCAGTACTTC
CSTRQGASRETQYF
>NA|TRBJ2-3|NA|TRBV20-1
TGCAGTGCTAGGTTTGCGGGCACAGATGCGCAGTATTTT
CSARFAGTDAQYF
>NA|TRBJ2-1|NA|TRBV6-2/TRBV6-3
TGTGCCAGCAGTGAGGGGATCGAGCAGTTCTTC
CASSEGIEQFF
>NA|TRBJ1-4|NA|TRBV7-8
TGTGCCAGCAGCTTAGAGCCGGGGGGACCGGAGAATGAAAAACTGTTTTTT
CASSLEPGGPENEKLFF
>NA|TRBJ2-7|few|TRBV5-1
TGCGCCAGCAGCCAGACAGGTGGATCTTGGTACGAGCAGTACTTC
CASSQTGGSWYEQYF
>TRBD2|TRBJ2-3|NA|TRBV25-1
TGTGCCAGCAGTGAATTTGCTAGCGGGGTCTTTTCAGATACGCAGTATTTT
CASSEFASGVFSDTQYF
>NA|TRBJ1-5|NA|TRBV20-1
TGCAGTGCTACTGTCCCGGGACACCCCAGCAATCAGCCCCAGCATTTT
CSATVPGHPSNQPQHF
>NA|TRBJ2-3|NA|TRBV10-2
TGCGCCAGCAGTTTACCTAGCGTGGATACGCAGTATTTT
CASSLPSVDTQYF
>NA|TRBJ1-1|NA|TRBV12-5
TGTGCTGGTGGTTTATACGGCTTGCCTGAAGCTTTCTTT
CAGGLYGLPEAFF
>TRBD1|TRBJ2-2|NA|TRBV29-1
TGCAGCGTTGCCGGGACAGGGGGAAACACCGGGGAGCTGTTTTTT
CSVAGTGGNTGELFF
>NA|TRBJ2-3|few|TRBV20-1
TGCAGTGCTTCTGGTGCGGGAAAGACAGATACGCAGTATTTT
CSASGAGKTDTQYF
>TRBD2|TRBJ2-7|few|TRBV20-1
TGCAGTGCTAGCCTAGCGGGGGGGGGCGAGCAGTACTTC
CSASLAGGGEQYF
>TRBD1|TRBJ1-1|NA|TRBV6-1
TGTGCCAGCACGGGACAGTGGAACACTGAAGCTTTCTTT
CASTGQWNTEAFF
>NA|TRBJ2-1|NA|TRBV2
TGTGCCAGGGCCAGGGGCCCATACAATGAGCAGTTCTTC
CARARGPYNEQFF
>NA|TRBJ2-7|NA|TRBV7-9
TGTGCCAGCCCTACCCGGACAGTACGAAACGAGCAGTACTTC
CASPTRTVRNEQYF
>TRBD2|TRBJ2-1|NA|TRBV7-3
TGTGCCAGCAGCCCCTCTAGCGGGACCTACAATGAGCAGTTCTTC
CASSPSSGTYNEQFF
>NA|TRBJ1-5|NA|TRBV6-2/TRBV6-3
TGTGCCAGCTCCCTGGGGGGTGGGCGCAATCAGCCCCAGCATTTT
CASSLGGGRNQPQHF
>NA|TRBJ2-1|few|TRBV4-1
TGCGCCAGCAGCCTGTGGCCGGGAGATCCAAATGAGCAGTTCTTC
CASSLWPGDPNEQFF
>NA|TRBJ2-7|many|TRBV4-1
TGCGCCAGCAGCCAAGATTACCCGGATCTGGGAGAGCAGTACTTC
CASSQDYPDLGEQYF
>NA|TRBJ2-1|few|TRBV5-6
TGTGCCAGCAGCTTACCGGGGGCCCTATACAATGAGCAGTTCTTC
CASSLPGALYNEQFF
>NA|TRBJ2-5|NA|TRBV7-2
TGTGCCAGCAGCTTAGATATCAGCCAAGAGACCCAGTACTTC
CASSLDISQETQYF
>TRBD1|TRBJ1-4|NA|TRBV27
TGTGCCAGCAGTTGGACAGGGAATGAAAAACTGTTTTTT
CASSWTGNEKLFF
>TRBD1|TRBJ2-3|NA|TRBV7-8
TGTGCCAGCAGCCCGAGGGACAGGGCCGGTCCAGATACGCAGTATTTT
CASSPRDRAGPDTQYF
>TRBD2|TRBJ2-6|few|TRBV7-3
TGTGCCAGCAGCTTAAAGACGCCTAGCGGGGAGCGAGCCCGCTCTGGGGCCAACGTCCTGACTTTC
CASSLKTPSGERARSGANVLTF
>NA|TRBJ2-7|few|TRBV9
TGTGCCAGCAGCGTAGGGGGGTCGGACGAGCAGTACTTC
CASSVGGSDEQYF
>TRBD2|TRBJ2-1|once|TRBV12-3/TRBV12-4
TGTGCCAGCGCCCCTAGCGGGATGGGTGATGAGCAGTTCTTC
CASAPSGMGDEQFF
>NA|TRBJ1-5|few|TRBV28
TGTGCCAGCAGTCATCGTGGCAGTAGCAATCAGCCCCAGCATTTT
CASSHRGSSNQPQHF
>TRBD2|TRBJ2-5|NA|TRBV2
TGTGCCAGCAGTAGGACTAGCGAGAGCGAAGAGACCCAGTACTTC
CASSRTSESEETQYF
>NA|TRBJ2-7|NA|TRBV9
TGTGCCAGCAGCGTTGAGGCATCAGGAGCCGAGCAGTACTTC
CASSVEASGAEQYF
>NA|TRBJ2-7|NA|TRBV4-1
TGCGCCAGCAGTTCTACGGTGACGGGAGCCGAGCAGTACTTC
CASSSTVTGAEQYF
>NA|TRBJ1-2|NA|TRBV7-3
TGTGCCAGCAGCTTAGGCGGCCCCTCCGACGTATATGGCTACACCTTC
CASSLGGPSDVYGYTF
>TRBD1|TRBJ1-2|NA|TRBV4-1
TGCGCCAGCAGCCAAGAGGGGACAGGGCTCGGCTACACCTTC
CASSQEGTGLGYTF
>NA|TRBJ1-1|once|TRBV7-3
TGTGCCAGCAGCTTAAACGGGTTGCAGAACACTGAAGCTTTCTTT
CASSLNGLQNTEAFF
>TRBD1|TRBJ2-1|few|TRBV5-1
TGCGCCAGCAGCTGGGGACCCTCAGGGGGATTGTCCTACAATGAGCAGTTCTTC
CASSWGPSGGLSYNEQFF
>NA|TRBJ2-7|once|TRBV7-3
TGTGCCAGCAGCTTAGCGCTACAGTCGGGTTATTCCTACGAGCAGTACTTC
CASSLALQSGYSYEQYF
>TRBD1|TRBJ2-2|NA|TRBV27
TGTGCCAGCAGCCGTCGGACAGGAACCCCCGAGGAGCTGTTTTTT
CASSRRTGTPEELFF
>TRBD1|TRBJ2-7|many|TRBV5-1
TGCGCCAGCAGCTCCAGGGGGCGAAGCAGCGAGCAGTACTTC
CASSSRGRSSEQYF
>TRBD2|TRBJ2-3|few|TRBV6-5
TGTGCCAGCAGTTACTCGGCTAGCGGGAGTAGGGATACGCAGTATTTT
CASSYSASGSRDTQYF
>TRBD2|TRBJ2-1|NA|TRBV12-3/TRBV12-4
TGTGCCAGCAGTTCCGGGACTAGCGATCTTGAGCAGTTCTTC
CASSSGTSDLEQFF
>TRBD1|TRBJ2-3|NA|TRBV11-2
TGTGCCAGCAGTCAACGGGGACAGTCAAGCACAGATACGCAGTATTTT
CASSQRGQSSTDTQYF
>NA|TRBJ2-1|NA|TRBV12-3/TRBV12-4
TGTGCCAGCAGTTTACGGAACAAGGAGCAGTTCTTC
CASSLRNKEQFF
>TRBD1|TRBJ2-7|few|TRBV12-3/TRBV12-4
TGTGCCAGCAGTCCCCCCGGGACAGGGGGTGTCGAGCAGTACTTC
CASSPPGTGGVEQYF
>TRBD1|TRBJ2-7|many|TRBV10-2
TGCGCCAGCAGGGAGACAGGGGAATACGAGCAGTACTTC
CASRETGEYEQYF
>TRBD2|TRBJ2-5|NA|TRBV2
TGTGCCAGCAGTGCAGGAACTAGCGCCTACCAAGAGACCCAGTACTTC
CASSAGTSAYQETQYF
>NA|TRBJ1-2|few|TRBV9
TGTGCCAGCAGCGTAGACGACAGACCAAACTATGGCTACACCTTC
CASSVDDRPNYGYTF
>NA|TRBJ1-1|NA|TRBV9
TGTGCCAGCAGCGTAGAAGGAGGGTCGCCTACTGAAGCTTTCTTT
CASSVEGGSPTEAFF
>NA|TRBJ1-4|NA|TRBV9
TGTGCCAGCAGCGTAGATCAGCAGCTAAATGAAAAACTGTTTTTT
CASSVDQQLNEKLFF
>NA|TRBJ2-2|few|TRBV20-1
TGCAGTGCTAGATCCCTCGGGGAGCTGTTTTTT
CSARSLGELFF